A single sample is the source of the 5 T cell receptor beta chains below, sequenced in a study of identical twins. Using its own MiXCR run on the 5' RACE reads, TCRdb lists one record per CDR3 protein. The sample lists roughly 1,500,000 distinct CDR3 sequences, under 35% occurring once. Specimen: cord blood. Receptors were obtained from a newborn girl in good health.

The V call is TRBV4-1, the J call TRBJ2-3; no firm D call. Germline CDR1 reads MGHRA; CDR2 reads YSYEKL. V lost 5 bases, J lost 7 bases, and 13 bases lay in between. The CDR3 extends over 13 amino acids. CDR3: CASSVDWRNTQYF. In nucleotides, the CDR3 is TGCGCCAGCAGCGTCGACTGGAGAAATACGCAGTATTTT.

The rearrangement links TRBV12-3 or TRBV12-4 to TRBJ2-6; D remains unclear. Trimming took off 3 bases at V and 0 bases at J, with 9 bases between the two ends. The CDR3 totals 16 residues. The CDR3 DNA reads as TGTGCCAGCAGTTTGGCCCGGAGCTCTGGGGCCAACGTCCTGACTTTC. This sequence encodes CASSLARSSGANVLTF.

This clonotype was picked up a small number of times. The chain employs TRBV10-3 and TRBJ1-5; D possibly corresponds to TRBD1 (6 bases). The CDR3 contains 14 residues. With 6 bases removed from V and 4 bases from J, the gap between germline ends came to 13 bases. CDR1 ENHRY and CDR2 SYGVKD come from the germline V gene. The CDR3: CAISPTGRNQPQHF. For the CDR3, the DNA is TGTGCCATCAGCCCGACAGGAAGGAATCAGCCCCAGCATTTT.

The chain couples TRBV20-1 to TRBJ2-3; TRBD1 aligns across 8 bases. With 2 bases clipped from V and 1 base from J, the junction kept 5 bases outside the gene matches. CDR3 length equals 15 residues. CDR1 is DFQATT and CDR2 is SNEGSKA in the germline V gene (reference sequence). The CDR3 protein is CSARKDRVGTDTQYF. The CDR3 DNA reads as TGCAGTGCTAGAAAGGACAGGGTGGGCACAGATACGCAGTATTTT.

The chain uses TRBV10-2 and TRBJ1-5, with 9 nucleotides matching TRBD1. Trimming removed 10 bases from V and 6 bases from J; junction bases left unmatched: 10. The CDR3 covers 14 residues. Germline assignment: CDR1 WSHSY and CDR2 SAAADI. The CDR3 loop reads CATQPGQGFQPQHF. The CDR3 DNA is TGCGCCACCCAACCGGGACAGGGTTTTCAGCCCCAGCATTTT.